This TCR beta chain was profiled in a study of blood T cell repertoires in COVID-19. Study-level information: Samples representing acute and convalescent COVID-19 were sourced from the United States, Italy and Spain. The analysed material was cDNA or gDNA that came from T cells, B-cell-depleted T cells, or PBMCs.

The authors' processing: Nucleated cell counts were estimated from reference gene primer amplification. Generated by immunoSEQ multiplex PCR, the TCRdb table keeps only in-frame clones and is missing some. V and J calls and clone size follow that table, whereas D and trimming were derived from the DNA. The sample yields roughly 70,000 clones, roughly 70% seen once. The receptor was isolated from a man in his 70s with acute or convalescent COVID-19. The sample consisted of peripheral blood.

The CDR3: CATSDLIQETQYF. In nucleotides, the CDR3 is TGTGCCACCAGTGATCTTATCCAAGAGACCCAGTACTTC. This rearrangement joins TRBV24-1 to TRBJ2-5; D unresolved. This CDR3 has 13 residues. Germline V gene lookup returns CDR1 KGHDR and CDR2 SFDVKD. V lost 3 bases to trimming and J lost 1 base, with 5 bases between them.